Each of the 17 T cell receptor beta chains below was sequenced from the same sample in a study of cytomegalovirus exposure and HLA in healthy donors. Use of 60 Vbeta and 13 Jbeta primers characterized the PCR. TCRdb's table, derived via immunoSEQ multiplex PCR, lists solely in-frame clones and lacks some. This table holds some 90,000 clones, about 81% found once. What was sequenced was PBMCs. These receptors all come from a man aged 35 to 55 in good health and CMV-seronegative.

J is TRBJ2-7 and V is TRBV10-3; 9 bases are shared with TRBD2. The CDR3 spans 14 residues. Germline V gene data show CDR1 as ENHRY and CDR2 as SYGVKD. Trimming took 7 bases from V and 1 from J; bases not matched to a gene: 5. The CDR3 region has the DNA TGTGCCATCAAAAGCGGGGGGACTTCCTACGAGCAGTACTTC. The encoded protein is CAIKSGGTSYEQYF.

The chain recombines TRBV5-1 with TRBJ1-2; D uncertain. V was trimmed by 0 bases and J by 7 bases, leaving 7 bases between them. This CDR3 spans 12 amino acids. In germline, CDR1 is SGHRS, CDR2 YFSETQ. CDR3 region: CASSLGALGYTF. As DNA, the CDR3 is TGCGCCAGCAGCTTGGGGGCTCTTGGCTACACCTTC.

The rearrangement joins TRBV27 to TRBJ1-2, with no clear D. Per the germline V gene, CDR1 is MNHEY and CDR2 is SMNVEV (reference sequence). The CDR3 loop spans 13 amino acids. V was pared by 6 bases and J by 3 bases, with 11 bases between. The CDR3 loop reads CASSSELHYGYTF. CDR3 coding DNA: TGTGCCAGCAGCTCCGAACTCCACTATGGCTACACCTTC.

The chain links TRBV19 to TRBJ2-3; no clear D. The CDR3 totals 15 residues. The V gene's germline CDR1 is LNHDA and CDR2 SQIVND (reference sequence). Trimming removed 6 bases from V and 3 bases from J, with 16 bases in between. CDR3 in amino acids: CASSRNRVNTDTQYF. CDR3 nucleotide sequence: TGTGCCAGTAGCCGCAACAGAGTTAATACAGATACGCAGTATTTT. The full variable domain, rest sourced from reference TRBV19 and TRBJ2-3, is DGGITQSPKYLFRKEGQNVTLSCEQNLNHDAMYWYRQDPGQGLRLIYYSQIVNDFQKGDIAEGYSVSREKKESFPLTVTSAQKNPTAFYLCASSRNRVNTDTQYFGPGTRLTVL.

This chain links TRBV6-1 with TRBJ1-5, with D hard to call. CDR3 length: 11 residues. The V gene lost 8 bases and the J gene lost 9 bases, with 11 bases spanning the gap. CDR1 and CDR2 (germline): MNHNS, SASEGT. The CDR3 DNA reads TGTGCCAGCGGGCACAACCGGCCCCAGCATTTT. This sequence encodes CASGHNRPQHF.

The chain is built from TRBV13 and TRBJ2-7; TRBD2 matches at 16 bases. CDR1 is PRHDT and CDR2 is FYEKMQ in the germline V gene (reference sequence). This CDR3 comprises 17 residues. Trimming removed 5 bases from V and 7 bases from J; junction bases left unmatched: 11. CDR3 protein: CASSPVGLAGGPREQYF. Here the CDR3 DNA reads TGTGCCAGCAGCCCTGTGGGACTAGCGGGGGGGCCTCGGGAGCAGTACTTC.

CDR3 loop: CASSLAGSKETQYF. The CDR3 region has the DNA TGCGCCAGCAGCTTAGCGGGGTCAAAAGAGACCCAGTACTTC. The chain links TRBV5-1 to TRBJ2-5, with 7 positions matching TRBD2. The CDR3 spans 14 residues. V trimming: 2 bases; J trimming: 3 bases; junction bases outside the gene matches: 4. Per germline, CDR1 SGHRS and CDR2 YFSETQ.

Only one count was recorded for this clone. The chain employs TRBV28 and TRBJ1-4; no clear D gene. V lost 3 bases and J 7 bases, leaving 12 bases between the germline ends. The germline CDR1 and CDR2 sequences are MDHEN and SYDVKM. The CDR3 is 14 residues long. The CDR3 is CASSFPPEGEKLFF. In DNA, the CDR3 is TGTGCCAGCAGTTTTCCGCCCGAGGGTGAAAAACTGTTTTTT.

This chain connects TRBV5-1 to TRBJ1-1; TRBD1 is a possible D gene (6 bases). This CDR3 comprises 14 residues. Germline loops: CDR1 SGHRS, CDR2 YFSETQ. V was trimmed by 0 bases and J by 4 bases, leaving 10 bases between them. CDR3: CASSLGQVGTEAFF. Here the CDR3 DNA reads TGCGCCAGCAGCTTGGGACAGGTAGGCACTGAAGCTTTCTTT.

The J gene is TRBJ2-2, the V gene TRBV7-6; 8 nucleotides line up with TRBD1. J was trimmed by 7 bases and V by 3 bases; bases with no gene match: 7. CDR1 SGHVS and CDR2 FNYEAQ come from the germline V gene. This CDR3 spans 15 amino acids. CDR3 sequence reads: CASSFGRGQVGELFF. Here the CDR3 DNA reads TGTGCCAGCAGCTTCGGCAGGGGGCAGGTCGGGGAGCTGTTTTTT.

Only one count was recorded for this clone. This chain connects TRBV7-6 to TRBJ2-3; the D is unclear. This CDR3 comprises 13 residues. V was clipped by 2 bases and J by 4 bases, with 7 bases between them. Germline loops: CDR1 SGHVS, CDR2 FNYEAQ. In nucleotides, the CDR3 is TGTGCCAGCAGCTTACAGCAGGCAGATACGCAGTATTTT. It translates to CASSLQQADTQYF.

The genes are TRBV6-5 and TRBJ1-6; tentatively, D is TRBD1 (6 bases). Germline V gives CDR1 MNHEY, CDR2 SVGAGI. V lost 7 bases, J lost 3 bases, and 13 bases lay in between. The CDR3 is 15 residues long. The CDR3 sequence: CASTTQGGYNSPLHF. DNA of the CDR3: TGTGCCAGCACCACACAAGGGGGCTATAATTCACCCCTCCACTTT.

The chain employs TRBV4-1 and TRBJ1-1, with D uncertain. V lost 0 bases and J lost 2, with 7 bases in between. From germline, CDR1 is MGHRA and CDR2 YSYEKL. This CDR3 contains 14 residues. CDR3 amino acids: CASSQDPRNTEAFF. The DNA of the CDR3 is TGCGCCAGCAGCCAAGATCCGAGAAACACTGAAGCTTTCTTT.

This clone showed up just once. The genes are TRBV6-5 and TRBJ1-5; D remains ambiguous. The germline V and J ends were trimmed by 6 bases and 7 bases, with 16 bases remaining between them. CDR3 length equals 14 residues. CDR1 MNHEY and CDR2 SVGAGI come from the germline V gene. CDR3 DNA sequence: TGTGCCAGCAGGAAGTATGGTTCGGGGCAGCCCCAGCATTTT. Translating gives CASRKYGSGQPQHF.

In DNA form, the CDR3 reads TGCGCCAGCAGCCAAGATTGGGCTAGCGGGGGGGCACGGGTGTCAGATACGCAGTATTTT. It specifies CASSQDWASGGARVSDTQYF. V gene TRBV4-1 combines with J gene TRBJ2-3; TRBD2 agrees at 12 bases. This CDR3 comprises 20 residues. Germline CDR1 reads MGHRA; CDR2 reads YSYEKL. Unmatched junction bases numbered 14, after V lost 0 bases and J lost 4 bases.

The chain is built from TRBV4-1 and TRBJ1-4; D gene uncertain. V was shortened by 1 base and J by 8 bases, with 5 bases between the two germline ends. Germline CDR1 is MGHRA and CDR2 is YSYEKL. The CDR3 is 12 amino acids. The CDR3: CASSQGEEKLFF. DNA for the CDR3: TGCGCCAGCAGCCAAGGTGAGGAAAAACTGTTTTTT.

The CDR3 nucleotides are TGTGCCAGCAGGGGCGCGGGACAGTTATTCGAGCAGTACTTC. Translating gives CASRGAGQLFEQYF. This rearrangement joins TRBV28 to TRBJ2-7; the D gene is possibly TRBD1 (7 bases). This CDR3 contains 14 residues. Germline CDR1 is MDHEN and CDR2 is SYDVKM. With 6 bases removed from V and 6 bases from J, the gap between germline ends came to 18 bases.